Ten or more counts support the clone carrying this T cell receptor beta chain. Its matching antigen is unknown. Germline V lookup: CDR1 LNHNV, CDR2 YYDKDF (reference sequence). The CDR3 length is 12 residues. Trimming removed 0 bases from V and 12 bases from J, with 9 bases in between. TCRdb re-called the RT-PCR reads with MiXCR, one entry per CDR3 protein. The repertoire holds roughly 460,000 distinct CDR3 sequences, with 9.5% to 12% as singletons. This sample stems from a study of response to subunit inactivated influenza vaccine. The study, taken as a whole, reports: Each seasonal influenza vaccination recruits few new T cells, the authors suggested.

V and J are TRBV15 and TRBJ2-1, with unresolved D. The receptor's source is a middle-aged man who received an inactivated influenza vaccine. The material was PBMCs from blood, obtained roughly 47 days after vaccination. The CDR3 sequence: CATSRDSIGQFF. The CDR3 DNA sequence: TGTGCCACCAGCAGAGATTCGATCGGGCAGTTCTTC.